The 5 T cell receptor beta chains reported below all come from one sample, sequenced in a study of cytomegalovirus exposure and HLA in healthy donors. Primers for the PCR totalled 60 Vbeta and 13 Jbeta. Assay used: immunoSEQ multiplex PCR; TCRdb lists only in-frame clones, some missing. Of about 170,000 clones in the sample, 73% were seen once. The sample taken for sequencing was PBMCs. The receptors derive from a woman aged 18-29 years in good health and CMV-seropositive.

This chain joins TRBV11-2 and TRBJ2-7; 14 positions match TRBD2. The length of the CDR3 is 16 residues. Germline V gene lookup returns CDR1 SGHAT and CDR2 FQNNGV. V trimming: 6 bases; J trimming: 6 bases; junction bases outside the gene matches: 10. CDR3 DNA sequence: TGTGCCAGCAGAAGGACTAGCGGGGGGCTTTCAGGCGAGCAGTACTTC. It yields the protein CASRRTSGGLSGEQYF.

The genes are TRBV11-2 and TRBJ2-2, with D tentatively TRBD2 (5 bases). CDR3 length equals 18 residues. Germline V gene lookup returns CDR1 SGHAT and CDR2 FQNNGV. Trimming took 3 bases from V and 1 from J, leaving 18 bases between them. Here the CDR3 DNA reads TGTGCCAGCAGCTTTACCCCCAATCTAGCTAGGAACACCGGGGAGCTGTTTTTT. Protein: CASSFTPNLARNTGELFF.

V and J are TRBV7-3 and TRBJ2-5, with D possibly matching TRBD1 (7 bases). This CDR3 comprises 15 residues. V was cut by 4 bases and J by 2 bases, with 14 bases left in between. Germline assignment: CDR1 SGHTA and CDR2 FQGTGA. The CDR3: CASSSLGGQQETQYF. CDR3 sequence (DNA): TGTGCCAGCAGCTCACTCGGGGGACAGCAAGAGACCCAGTACTTC.

The rearrangement joins TRBV4-1 to TRBJ2-7; the D is unclear. From germline, CDR1 is MGHRA and CDR2 YSYEKL. The CDR3 runs 14 residues. V gave up 3 bases and J gave up 0 bases, with 9 bases separating them. The CDR3 here is CASSQARSSYEQYF. The DNA for the CDR3 is TGCGCCAGCAGCCAGGCGCGGAGCTCCTACGAGCAGTACTTC.

Comment on this clone: Relative to the germline gene, one junction end is altered; a read error may explain this. The chain carries TRBV7-7 and TRBJ2-1; TRBD1 matches 7 bases. CDR1 SSHAT and CDR2 FNYEAQ come from the germline V gene (reference sequence). CDR3 length: 14 amino acids. This CDR3 is CASSLEEGANEQFF. The CDR3 DNA sequence: TGTGCTAGCAGCTTAGAAGAGGGGGCTAATGAGCAGTTCTTC.